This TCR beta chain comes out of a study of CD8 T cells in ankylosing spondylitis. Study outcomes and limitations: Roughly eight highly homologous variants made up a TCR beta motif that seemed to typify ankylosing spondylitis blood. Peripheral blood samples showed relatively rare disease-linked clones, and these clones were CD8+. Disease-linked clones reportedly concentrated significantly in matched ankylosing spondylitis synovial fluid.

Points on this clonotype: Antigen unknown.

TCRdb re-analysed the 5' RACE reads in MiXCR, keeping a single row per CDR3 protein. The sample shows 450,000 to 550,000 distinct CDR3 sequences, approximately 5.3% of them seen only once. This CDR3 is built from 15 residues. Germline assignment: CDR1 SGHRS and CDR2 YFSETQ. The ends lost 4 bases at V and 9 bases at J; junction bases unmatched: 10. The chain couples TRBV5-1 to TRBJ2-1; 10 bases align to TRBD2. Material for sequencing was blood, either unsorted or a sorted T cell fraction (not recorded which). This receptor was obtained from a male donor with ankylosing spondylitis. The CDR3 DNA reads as TGCGCCAGCAGCGACGGGACTAGCGTTGGCGGTGAGCAGTTCTTC. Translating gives CASSDGTSVGGEQFF.